These 5 T cell receptor beta chains share one sample of origin, sequenced in a study of control samples from healthy donors and cancer patients. Assay used: immunoSEQ multiplex PCR; TCRdb lists only in-frame clones, some missing. The table shows about 78,000 clones, with about 88% occurring only once. Sequencing input: blood. Every receptor here comes from a woman aged 60 to 75 in good health.

The chain links TRBV24-1 to TRBJ1-6, with 8 bases that match TRBD1. From germline, CDR1 is KGHDR and CDR2 SFDVKD. CDR3 length: 17 residues. V dropped 3 bases and J dropped 7; count of bases not matched to a gene: 10. The CDR3 DNA is TGTGCCACCAGTGATCCCCCGGGACAGGCGACCAATTCACCCCTCCACTTT. This translates into CATSDPPGQATNSPLHF.

The chain couples TRBV5-1 to TRBJ1-2, with 9 bases fitting TRBD1. The CDR3 has 14 amino acids. Per the germline V gene, CDR1 is SGHRS and CDR2 is YFSETQ. V was clipped by 5 bases and J by 5 bases; unmatched bases: 7. In nucleotides, the CDR3 is TGCGCCAGCAGTACAGGGGGCGCGGGATATGGCTACACCTTC. This codes for CASSTGGAGYGYTF.

The chain recombines TRBV19 with TRBJ1-2; no firm D call. The CDR3 has 15 residues. The V gene's germline CDR1 is LNHDA and CDR2 SQIVND (reference sequence). Trimming took 6 bases from V and 8 from J, leaving 22 bases between them. CDR3 nucleotides: TGTGCCAGTAGAGGGCAACAGAGTCCTAAAAGCGGCTACACCTTC. This codes for CASRGQQSPKSGYTF.

This clone was recorded a few times. The chain links TRBV2 to TRBJ2-2; TRBD1 is a possible D gene (5 bases). The CDR3 runs 14 residues. V lost 6 bases and J 1 base, leaving 9 bases between the germline ends. From germline, CDR1 is SNHLY and CDR2 FYNNEI. The DNA for the CDR3 is TGTGCCAGCAGGACTGACAGGAACACCGGGGAGCTGTTTTTT. Encoded protein: CASRTDRNTGELFF. Combining the CDR3 with reference TRBV2 and TRBJ2-2 gives the whole variable domain EPEVTQTPSHQVTQMGQEVILRCVPISNHLYFYWYRQILGQKVEFLVSFYNNEISEKSEIFDDQFSVERPDGSNFTLKIRSTKLEDSAMYFCASRTDRNTGELFFGEGSRLTVL.

The V call is TRBV6-1, the J call TRBJ1-1; the D gene is possibly TRBD1 (5 bases). From germline, CDR1 is MNHNS and CDR2 SASEGT. This CDR3 contains 14 residues. Trimming shortened V by 0 bases and J by 1 base, and 6 bases separated the two germline ends. This CDR3 reads CASSEAGANTEAFF. In DNA, the CDR3 is TGTGCCAGCAGTGAAGCTGGGGCGAACACTGAAGCTTTCTTT.